Given below is one TCR beta chain in context. The antigen remains undetermined. The data derive from a study of T cell responses to AZD1222 COVID-19 vaccine. Study-wide results and caveats: Donors were largely white British and mainly female; clonal diversity was possibly underestimated.

The assay was immunoSEQ multiplex PCR, and TCRdb's table has in-frame clones only and misses some. Of roughly 190,000 clones listed, approximately 95% are singletons. This sequence originates from an adult in good health. Specimen: peripheral blood, collected on day 0 of AZD1222 vaccination.

The CDR3, as DNA: TGTGCCAGCAGTACCCCTCGGGACATCGATAATTCACCCCTCCACTTT. Encoded protein: CASSTPRDIDNSPLHF. The chain recombines TRBV27 with TRBJ1-6; D perhaps matches TRBD1 (6 bases). This CDR3 comprises 16 residues. V lost 5 bases to trimming and J lost 5 bases, with 16 bases between them. Germline lookup yields CDR1 MNHEY and CDR2 SMNVEV (reference sequence).